This T cell receptor beta chain was found in a study of response to subunit inactivated influenza vaccine. Findings and limits, study-wide: There was a suggestion from the authors that each seasonal influenza vaccination recruits few new T cells.

On this clonotype itself: Its specificity is not known.

CDR1 and CDR2 from the germline V gene are SGHKS and YYEKEE (reference sequence). The CDR3 has 13 residues. V was clipped by 2 bases and J by 3 bases, with 9 bases between them. TCRdb reprocessed the RT-PCR reads via MiXCR and lists one record per CDR3 protein. The sample yields more than 150,000 distinct CDR3 sequences, over 8.5% seen once. The specimen comprised CD8+ T cells sorted from PBMCs, sampled less than 30 months after vaccination. The J gene is TRBJ2-7, the V gene TRBV5-5; no clear D. This TCR was recovered from a man aged 45-69 years who received an inactivated influenza vaccine. The CDR3 DNA reads TGTGCCAGCAGCTTAGAGTTATACTACGAGCAGTACTTC. Translation: CASSLELYYEQYF.